The rows below give T cell receptor beta chains drawn from one sample of a study of cytomegalovirus exposure and HLA in healthy donors. Profiled with immunoSEQ multiplex PCR; TCRdb holds only in-frame clones, not every one. Of around 150,000 clones detected, less than 80% appear once; the ten largest clones hold 3.5% to 5%. Material: PBMCs. The origin of the receptors is a man aged 35-49 years in good health and CMV-seronegative. Both conserved end residues are part of each CDR3. A D gene is named only where the DNA matches it firmly. Not every row has a clone size; where given, it reads once, few, many or a size class.

j_gene,d_gene,abundance,v_gene,CDR3aa,CDR3nt
TRBJ1-1,.,.,TRBV6-5,CASSYSIGGFLAFF,TGTGCCAGCAGTTACTCGATCGGGGGGTTCTTAGCTTTCTTT
TRBJ1-2,.,.,TRBV12-2,CASRLETVHYGYTF,TGTGCAAGTCGCTTGGAGACAGTTCACTATGGCTACACCTTC
TRBJ2-1,TRBD2,.,TRBV5-3,CARSARLAGGREQFF,TGTGCCAGAAGCGCTCGACTAGCGGGGGGACGAGAGCAGTTCTTC
TRBJ1-6,.,.,TRBV2,CASRLQGGSDSPLHF,TGTGCCAGCAGACTACAGGGAGGGTCGGATTCACCCCTCCACTTT
TRBJ2-7,.,.,TRBV5-3,CARSLKGRRISYEQYF,TGTGCCAGAAGCTTGAAAGGTCGCAGGATCAGCTACGAGCAGTACTTC
TRBJ1-2,TRBD1,.,TRBV5-4,CASGGQGALYGYTF,TGTGCCAGTGGGGGACAGGGGGCGTTATATGGCTACACCTTC
TRBJ1-5,TRBD1,.,TRBV5-8,CASSSGQPNQPQHF,TGTGCCAGCAGCTCGGGACAGCCCAATCAGCCCCAGCATTTT
TRBJ2-5,TRBD2,few,TRBV6-1,CASSGRNKETQYF,TGTGCCAGCAGCGGGAGGAATAAAGAGACCCAGTACTTC
TRBJ2-7,TRBD2,.,TRBV4-3,CASSQDYAGGAYEQYF,TGCGCCAGCAGCCAAGATTACGCGGGGGGTGCCTACGAGCAGTACTTC
TRBJ2-7,.,.,TRBV4-3,CASSPGDGKPYEQYF,TGCGCCAGCAGTCCGGGAGACGGGAAACCTTACGAGCAGTACTTC
TRBJ1-1,.,.,TRBV10-3,CAISRPGQSNTEAFF,TGTGCCATCAGTCGCCCGGGACAATCGAACACTGAAGCTTTCTTT
TRBJ2-7,TRBD1,.,TRBV2,CASSWETGGFDEQYF,TGTGCCAGCAGTTGGGAGACAGGGGGTTTCGACGAGCAGTACTTC